Listed below are T cell receptor beta chains from one sample, sequenced in a study of blood T cell repertoires in COVID-19. Clones were read by immunoSEQ multiplex PCR, and TCRdb kept only the in-frame ones, dropping some. The data contain roughly 110,000 clones, 82% of them singletons. The sample comprised peripheral blood. The receptor set was obtained from a man aged 70 or older with acute or convalescent COVID-19. Both conserved end residues are part of each CDR3. D genes are given only for firm matches. A clone size is listed for some rows: how often the clone was seen (once, few, many), or a class if it is expanded.

J gene: TRBJ1-3; clone size: .; V gene: TRBV11-2; D gene: .; CDR3 protein: CASTQSGNTIYF; CDR3 DNA: TGTGCCAGCACCCAATCTGGAAACACCATATATTTT
J gene: TRBJ2-1; clone size: .; V gene: TRBV5-1; D gene: TRBD2; CDR3 protein: CASSSGLLAGGPPYNEQFF; CDR3 DNA: TGCGCCAGCAGCTCAGGCCTTCTAGCGGGGGGGCCTCCGTACAATGAGCAGTTCTTC
J gene: TRBJ1-1; clone size: few; V gene: TRBV25-1; D gene: .; CDR3 protein: CASSEKQGAMNTEAFF; CDR3 DNA: TGTGCCAGCAGTGAAAAACAGGGCGCCATGAACACTGAAGCTTTCTTT
J gene: TRBJ1-5; clone size: .; V gene: TRBV2; D gene: TRBD1; CDR3 protein: CASRGQVSNQPQHF; CDR3 DNA: TGTGCCAGCAGGGGACAGGTGAGCAATCAGCCCCAGCATTTT
J gene: TRBJ2-5; clone size: .; V gene: TRBV5-1; D gene: .; CDR3 protein: CASSLDPGARETQYF; CDR3 DNA: TGCGCCAGCAGCTTGGATCCAGGGGCGCGGGAGACCCAGTACTTC
J gene: TRBJ1-4; clone size: .; V gene: TRBV6-5; D gene: TRBD1; CDR3 protein: CASRLGQGGEKLFF; CDR3 DNA: TGTGCCAGCAGACTCGGACAGGGGGGTGAAAAACTGTTTTTT
J gene: TRBJ1-1; clone size: .; V gene: TRBV6-4; D gene: .; CDR3 protein: CASRIEGGAPNTEAFF; CDR3 DNA: TGTGCCAGCAGGATCGAGGGGGGGGCCCCCAACACTGAAGCTTTCTTT
J gene: TRBJ1-5; clone size: once; V gene: TRBV19; D gene: .; CDR3 protein: CASSIGVRVGQPQHF; CDR3 DNA: TGTGCCAGTAGTATTGGTGTCAGGGTAGGTCAGCCCCAGCATTTT
J gene: TRBJ2-7; clone size: .; V gene: TRBV12-3/TRBV12-4; D gene: .; CDR3 protein: CASSLARYEQYF; CDR3 DNA: TGTGCCAGCAGTTTAGCCAGGTACGAGCAGTACTTC
J gene: TRBJ2-5; clone size: .; V gene: TRBV20-1; D gene: .; CDR3 protein: CSALQETQYF; CDR3 DNA: TGCAGTGCTCTTCAAGAGACCCAGTACTTC
J gene: TRBJ2-1; clone size: .; V gene: TRBV9; D gene: .; CDR3 protein: CASSVGTPNFNEQFF; CDR3 DNA: TGTGCCAGCAGCGTAGGGACTCCAAACTTCAATGAGCAGTTCTTC
J gene: TRBJ2-7; clone size: .; V gene: TRBV15; D gene: .; CDR3 protein: CATSLQGIRDEQYF; CDR3 DNA: TGTGCCACCAGCCTCCAGGGAATTAGGGACGAGCAGTACTTC
J gene: TRBJ1-4; clone size: .; V gene: TRBV6-5; D gene: .; CDR3 protein: CASRLTAATNEKLFF; CDR3 DNA: TGTGCCAGCAGACTGACAGCCGCAACTAATGAAAAACTGTTTTTT
J gene: TRBJ1-6; clone size: .; V gene: TRBV5-5; D gene: TRBD1; CDR3 protein: CASSQDRVWSGDNSPLHF; CDR3 DNA: TGTGCCAGCAGCCAGGACAGGGTGTGGAGTGGGGATAATTCACCCCTCCACTTT
J gene: TRBJ1-2; clone size: few; V gene: TRBV7-9; D gene: .; CDR3 protein: CASSPLSGSSNYGYTF; CDR3 DNA: TGTGCCAGCAGCCCTTTGTCGGGATCGTCTAACTATGGCTACACCTTC
J gene: TRBJ2-6; clone size: .; V gene: TRBV19; D gene: .; CDR3 protein: CASSKTGVHSGANVLTF; CDR3 DNA: TGTGCCAGTAGTAAGACAGGAGTCCACTCTGGGGCCAACGTCCTGACTTTC
J gene: TRBJ2-7; clone size: once; V gene: TRBV3-1/TRBV3-2; D gene: TRBD1; CDR3 protein: CASSQQGQEISYEQYF; CDR3 DNA: TGTGCCAGCAGCCAGCAAGGACAGGAGATTTCCTACGAGCAGTACTTC
J gene: TRBJ1-2; clone size: .; V gene: TRBV20-1; D gene: .; CDR3 protein: CSAPDSRYTF; CDR3 DNA: TGCAGTGCTCCTGACAGTCGCTACACCTTC
J gene: TRBJ2-5; clone size: .; V gene: TRBV5-1; D gene: TRBD2; CDR3 protein: CASSLAPLAGGQETQYF; CDR3 DNA: TGCGCCAGCAGCTTGGCCCCTCTAGCGGGAGGTCAAGAGACCCAGTACTTC
J gene: TRBJ2-7; clone size: .; V gene: TRBV9; D gene: .; CDR3 protein: CASSVAGKSYEQYF; CDR3 DNA: TGTGCCAGCAGCGTAGCAGGGAAATCCTACGAGCAGTACTTC
J gene: TRBJ1-1; clone size: few; V gene: TRBV28; D gene: TRBD1; CDR3 protein: CASSSPTGFNTEAFF; CDR3 DNA: TGTGCCAGCAGTTCCCCGACAGGGTTTAATACTGAAGCTTTCTTT
J gene: TRBJ2-5; clone size: many; V gene: TRBV11-2; D gene: TRBD2; CDR3 protein: CASSLTSGRTGETQYF; CDR3 DNA: TGTGCCAGCAGCTTAACTAGCGGGAGAACTGGGGAGACCCAGTACTTC
J gene: TRBJ1-2; clone size: .; V gene: TRBV30; D gene: .; CDR3 protein: CAWSVQGRMNGYTF; CDR3 DNA: TGTGCCTGGAGTGTTCAGGGTAGAATGAATGGCTACACCTTC
J gene: TRBJ2-7; clone size: .; V gene: TRBV6-5; D gene: TRBD1; CDR3 protein: CASSRTGLTSYEQYF; CDR3 DNA: TGTGCCAGCAGTCGGACAGGGCTGACCTCCTACGAGCAGTACTTC
J gene: TRBJ2-3; clone size: .; V gene: TRBV6-5; D gene: TRBD2; CDR3 protein: CASSYSTSGGGDTQYF; CDR3 DNA: TGTGCCAGCAGTTACTCGACTAGCGGGGGGGGAGATACGCAGTATTTT
J gene: TRBJ2-2; clone size: .; V gene: TRBV9; D gene: TRBD1; CDR3 protein: CASSLLQGADPGELFF; CDR3 DNA: TGTGCCAGCAGCCTCCTACAGGGGGCGGATCCCGGGGAGCTGTTTTTT
J gene: TRBJ2-3; clone size: .; V gene: TRBV6-5; D gene: .; CDR3 protein: CASSYSPGRTDTQYF; CDR3 DNA: TGTGCCAGCAGTTACTCCCCAGGTCGCACAGATACGCAGTATTTT
J gene: TRBJ1-1; clone size: .; V gene: TRBV18; D gene: .; CDR3 protein: CASSLNLQQGNTEAFF; CDR3 DNA: TGTGCCAGCTCACTAAATCTCCAACAGGGAAACACTGAAGCTTTCTTT
J gene: TRBJ2-1; clone size: .; V gene: TRBV5-1; D gene: TRBD2; CDR3 protein: CASSLPLARDYNEQFF; CDR3 DNA: TGCGCCAGCAGCTTGCCACTAGCGAGAGACTACAATGAGCAGTTCTTC
J gene: TRBJ2-7; clone size: .; V gene: TRBV7-2; D gene: .; CDR3 protein: CASSLELVGEQYF; CDR3 DNA: TGTGCCAGCAGCTTAGAACTAGTCGGTGAGCAGTACTTC
J gene: TRBJ1-6; clone size: .; V gene: TRBV11-3; D gene: .; CDR3 protein: CASSFRGSNSPLHF; CDR3 DNA: TGTGCCAGCAGCTTTCGGGGTTCCAATTCACCCCTCCACTTT
J gene: TRBJ1-5; clone size: .; V gene: TRBV2; D gene: .; CDR3 protein: CASSYEQQKGNQPQHF; CDR3 DNA: TGTGCCAGCAGTTATGAACAGCAGAAAGGCAATCAGCCCCAGCATTTT
J gene: TRBJ2-2; clone size: .; V gene: TRBV5-4; D gene: TRBD1; CDR3 protein: CASSLQGAANTGELFF; CDR3 DNA: TGTGCCAGCAGCTTACAGGGGGCAGCGAACACCGGGGAGCTGTTTTTT
J gene: TRBJ1-4; clone size: .; V gene: TRBV28; D gene: .; CDR3 protein: CASSPPGGTNEKLFF; CDR3 DNA: TGTGCCAGCAGTCCGCCCGGGGGGACTAATGAAAAACTGTTTTTT
J gene: TRBJ2-6; clone size: few; V gene: TRBV6-5; D gene: .; CDR3 protein: CASRRVSGANVLTF; CDR3 DNA: TGTGCCAGCAGGCGGGTCTCTGGGGCCAACGTCCTGACTTTC
J gene: TRBJ2-3; clone size: .; V gene: TRBV7-9; D gene: TRBD1; CDR3 protein: CASSLTGSTDTQYF; CDR3 DNA: TGTGCCAGCAGCTTGACAGGGTCCACAGATACGCAGTATTTT
J gene: TRBJ1-5; clone size: .; V gene: TRBV19; D gene: .; CDR3 protein: CASSMAGLATQNQPQHF; CDR3 DNA: TGTGCCAGTAGTATGGCGGGGCTGGCAACCCAGAATCAGCCCCAGCATTTT
J gene: TRBJ1-5; clone size: .; V gene: TRBV6-5; D gene: TRBD1; CDR3 protein: CAIQTGITQPQHF; CDR3 DNA: TGTGCCATACAGACAGGGATCACTCAGCCCCAGCATTTT
J gene: TRBJ2-1; clone size: .; V gene: TRBV16; D gene: .; CDR3 protein: CASSQRGLGLVGLQFF; CDR3 DNA: TGTGCCAGCAGCCAACGTGGCCTAGGATTAGTTGGTTTGCAGTTCTTC